The T cell receptor beta chain under discussion was sequenced for a study of blood T cell repertoires in COVID-19 (dated by TCRdb to the early 2020s). About the investigation overall: Samples from collaborators originated in the United States, Italy and Spain and spanned both the acute and convalescent phases of COVID-19. Samples came from the ongoing ImmuneRACE study (first 160 participants) plus 1,254 subjects from 6 global collaborators. The repertoires were released in a freely available public database meant as a resource for research on the immune response to SARS-CoV-2. Subjects who had been exposed to COVID-19, were actively infected with it, or had recovered from it provided the deeply sampled blood TCRbeta repertoires that made up the dataset. The sample metadata nearly always contained a de-identified subject ID, COVID-19 status, age in years and sex. The prospective study material was composed of cDNA or gDNA derived from T cells, B-cell-depleted T cells, or PBMCs. HLA class I and class II types, where available, came from metadata supplied by the sample provider rather than from assay-based typing. Paper-wide results and their limitations: The quantity of clinical and demographic metadata differed by source and by participant and was supplied without curation.

Each collaborating institution followed its own protocols to collect whole blood in K2EDTA tubes. Collaborator samples were shipped for TCRbeta analysis as frozen whole blood, isolated PBMCs, or DNA extracted from either sample type. TCRbeta CDR3 regions were amplified from genomic DNA by means of the immunoSEQ Assay, a bias-controlled multiplex PCR. The paper's data handling went like this. Within the assay, amplification of reference gene primers was used to estimate how many nucleated cells each sample contained. To quantify the absolute abundance of each unique TCRbeta CDR3 rearrangement, sequence reads were collapsed and filtered. For each sample, productive Simpson clonality was calculated by taking the square root of Simpson's diversity index across productive rearrangements. This immuneACCESS table, as held by TCRdb, lists in-frame sequences with V and J called but not all clones. Of the missing ones, under half trace to an unresolved V gene in checked studies; the others have no known cause. V, J and clone size derive from that table, while D and trimming were established from the DNA sequence. Within this sample are around 50,000 clones, with more than 75% of them counted one time only. Together, the top ten hold 2.1% of the sample.

Turning to this clone: Its antigen has not been determined. Per-base qualities were not stored, and no clone one base away is much larger. The sample contains more than one DNA sequence encoding this CDR3.

From the cysteine through the phenylalanine, the CDR3 covers 12 amino acids. CDR3 DNA only is kept here, 36 bases in frame from base 1. The junction carries 7 bases between V and J, which are trimmed by 4 bases and 3 bases respectively. Sequences SEHNR (CDR1) and FQNEAQ (CDR2) are obtained from the germline V gene (reference sequence). This sequence was found in a woman aged 55-70 years with acute or convalescent COVID-19. Recombination joined TRBV7-9 with TRBJ2-7; the D gene lacks a confident call. The sample consisted of peripheral blood. CDR3 loop: CASSSRIYEQYF. The DNA reads TGTGCCAGCAGCTCCAGGATCTACGAGCAGTACTTC.